These 24 T cell receptor beta chains were sequenced from one sample in a study of CD8 T cells in ankylosing spondylitis. Findings and limits, study-wide: Made up of 7 to 9 highly homologous variants, a TCR beta motif appeared characteristic of ankylosing spondylitis blood.

TCRdb recomputed calls from the 5' RACE reads with MiXCR, one row per CDR3 protein. The data show about 540,000 distinct CDR3 sequences, more than 9.5% seen once. No antigen has been identified for these receptors. Sequenced input: blood, either unsorted or a sorted T cell fraction (not recorded which). These receptors all come from a male donor with ankylosing spondylitis.

This clonotype turned up a few times. The chain carries TRBV7-9 and TRBJ2-2; D unresolved. This CDR3 is built from 12 residues. With 5 bases removed from V and 5 bases from J, the gap between germline ends came to 6 bases. Germline lookup yields CDR1 SEHNR and CDR2 FQNEAQ (reference sequence). CDR3 bases: TGTGCCAGCAGCGGATGGACCGGGGAGCTGTTTTTT. Translating it yields CASSGWTGELFF.

This chain links TRBV18 with TRBJ2-2; D is unclear. The CDR3 totals 15 residues. CDR1 KGHSH and CDR2 LQKENI come from the germline V gene. Trimming removed 2 bases from V and 1 base from J, with 8 bases in between. The CDR3 region has the DNA TGTGCCAGCTCACCAATCTCAGGGAACACCGGGGAGCTGTTTTTT. Protein: CASSPISGNTGELFF.

This clonotype was seen more than once but under ten times. This rearrangement joins TRBV12-3 or TRBV12-4 to TRBJ1-1; a possible D gene is TRBD1 (5 bases). The V end was cut by 6 bases, the J end by 5 bases, with 10 bases between. This CDR3 has 12 amino acids. The CDR3 region is CASRLGTTEAFF. CDR3 DNA: TGTGCCAGCAGGCTCGGGACGACTGAAGCTTTCTTT.

This chain joins TRBV2 and TRBJ2-1, with 11 bases fitting TRBD1. The V gene's germline CDR1 is SNHLY and CDR2 FYNNEI. This CDR3 comprises 13 residues. V dropped 6 bases and J dropped 6; count of bases not matched to a gene: 1. CDR3 DNA sequence: TGTGCCAGCAGAGGGACAGGGGGCAATGAGCAGTTCTTC. This encodes CASRGTGGNEQFF. Looking up the rest from reference TRBV2 and TRBJ2-1 gives the full variable domain: EPEVTQTPSHQVTQMGQEVILRCVPISNHLYFYWYRQILGQKVEFLVSFYNNEISEKSEIFDDQFSVERPDGSNFTLKIRSTKLEDSAMYFCASRGTGGNEQFFGPGTRLTVL.

The V call is TRBV5-1, the J call TRBJ1-2, with D unclear. V lost 4 bases and J lost 0, with 13 bases in between. The CDR3 is 15 amino acids. Germline lookup yields CDR1 SGHRS and CDR2 YFSETQ. The CDR3 region has the DNA TGCGCCAGCAGCGTCGGGGTTTCTCCTAACTATGGCTACACCTTC. Its translation: CASSVGVSPNYGYTF.

In its sample, this clonotype was seen many times. The rearrangement links TRBV20-1 to TRBJ2-1; 9 nucleotides agree with TRBD2. The J segment lost 4 bases and the V segment lost 5 bases, leaving 9 bases of the junction unmatched. The CDR3 length is 15 residues. Per the germline V gene, CDR1 is DFQATT and CDR2 is SNEGSKA (reference sequence). The CDR3 bases are TGCAGTGCTCTAAGCGCGACTAGCGGTTACAATGAGCAGTTCTTC. Its translation is CSALSATSGYNEQFF.

A word on this clonotype: A much larger clonotype is one base distant, so this may be a read error. The V call is TRBV5-1, the J call TRBJ1-3; D not resolved. V gave up 3 bases and J gave up 2 bases, with 6 bases separating them. The CDR3 is 13 residues long. CDR1 and CDR2 (germline): SGHRS, YFSETQ. CDR3 in amino acids: CASSYRPGNTIYF. CDR3 coding DNA: TGCGCCAGCAGCTATCGTCCTGGAAACACCATATATTTT.

This clonotype was detected only a few times. The rearrangement joins TRBV30 to TRBJ2-2, with D tentatively TRBD1 or TRBD2 (6 bases each). V gave up 3 bases and J gave up 6 bases, with 14 bases separating them. The CDR3 runs 14 residues. CDR1 is GTSNPN, CDR2 SVGIG, per germline (reference sequence). CDR3: CAWRGGAASGELFF. The CDR3 DNA sequence: TGTGCCTGGAGGGGGGGCGCCGCCTCCGGGGAGCTGTTTTTT.

This clonotype was recorded a few times. The rearrangement joins TRBV21-1 to TRBJ2-1; the DNA was not used to check the table's D call, TRBD1. TRBV21-1 is an annotated pseudogene. The CDR3 covers 20 residues. The CDR3 here is CASSPWTGGLSAYSYNEQFF. In DNA, the CDR3 is TGTGCCAGCAGCCCGTGGACAGGGGGCCTGTCAGCGTACTCCTACAATGAGCAGTTCTTC.

This rearrangement joins TRBV29-1 to TRBJ2-1, with TRBD2 matching over 8 bases. CDR1 is SQVTM, CDR2 ANQGSEA, per germline. V was pared by 7 bases and J by 3 bases, with 8 bases of the junction left unmatched. CDR3 size: 14 residues. CDR3 DNA: TGCAGCGCCGTACTAGCGGTCCTCTACAATGAGCAGTTCTTC. It specifies CSAVLAVLYNEQFF.

The chain is built from TRBV5-1 and TRBJ2-3, with a tentative D call TRBD1 (6 bases). From germline, CDR1 is SGHRS and CDR2 YFSETQ. Trimming removed 3 bases at V and 13 bases at J, with 24 bases between. This CDR3 is 15 amino acids long. CDR3 loop: CASSSTGSTGIQEYF. The CDR3 DNA reads TGCGCCAGCAGCTCAACAGGGAGTACGGGAATACAGGAGTATTTT.

This rearrangement joins TRBV5-1 to TRBJ1-2; D is perhaps TRBD1 (6 bases). Trimming left V 3 bases short and J 7 bases short, with 16 bases between. The CDR3 extends over 14 amino acids. Germline V CDR1 and CDR2: SGHRS, YFSETQ. The CDR3 sequence is CASSWGGRMGGYTF. The CDR3 DNA reads TGCGCCAGCAGCTGGGGGGGCCGGATGGGTGGCTACACCTTC.

This clonotype was observed a handful of times. This chain connects TRBV14 to TRBJ1-1, with D hard to call. Between the trimmed V and J ends, which lost 1 base and 1 base, there was a span of 4 bases. This CDR3 is 13 amino acids long. Germline loops: CDR1 SGHDN, CDR2 FVKESK. The chain's CDR3 is CASSQAENTEAFF. CDR3 sequence (DNA): TGTGCCAGCAGCCAAGCGGAGAACACTGAAGCTTTCTTT.

This clonotype has a handful of counts. The genes are TRBV29-1 and TRBJ2-1; maybe TRBD1 (5 bases). V lost 1 base and J lost 4, with 17 bases in between. The germline V gene has CDR1 SQVTM and CDR2 ANQGSEA. The length of the CDR3 is 16 residues. The CDR3 region has the DNA TGCAGCGTTGAAGGCCCCCGTGAGACAGTGTACAATGAGCAGTTCTTC. Its translation: CSVEGPRETVYNEQFF.

There are many counts of this clonotype. The chain joins TRBV10-3 to TRBJ2-3; possibly TRBD2 for D (6 bases). Germline CDR1 is ENHRY and CDR2 is SYGVKD. Trimming shortened V by 6 bases and J by 4 bases, and 11 bases separated the two germline ends. This CDR3 spans 13 amino acids. The DNA for the CDR3 is TGTGCCATCAGGAGGGAGGTTGCAGATACGCAGTATTTT. Translation gives CAIRREVADTQYF.

V is TRBV24-1 and J is TRBJ2-3; TRBD2 matches at 10 bases. The germline V gene encodes CDR1 KGHDR and CDR2 SFDVKD. The CDR3 totals 18 residues. The junction had 13 bases not matched to a gene; V was cut back by 4 bases and J by 4 bases. The CDR3 DNA reads TGTGCCACCAGTGACGCCTTACCTAGCGGGAGAACCCCAGATACGCAGTATTTT. It specifies CATSDALPSGRTPDTQYF.

In its sample, this clonotype was seen a few times. The genes are TRBV29-1 and TRBJ1-6; D might be TRBD1 (6 bases). The CDR3 spans 13 residues. With 6 bases removed from V and 9 bases from J, the gap between germline ends came to 15 bases. Germline CDR1 reads SQVTM; CDR2 reads ANQGSEA. CDR3 DNA sequence: TGCAGCGTCACCCAGGGGAACGGTTCACCCCTCCACTTT. The encoded protein is CSVTQGNGSPLHF.

This clonotype was seen repeatedly, ten times or more. The chain couples TRBV9 to TRBJ2-2, with 8 bases that match TRBD2. Germline V gene data show CDR1 as SGDLS and CDR2 as YYNGEE. V was clipped by 4 bases and J by 0 bases; unmatched bases: 8. The CDR3 spans 17 residues. DNA for the CDR3: TGTGCCAGCAGCCCCCGGCTAGCGGGTGCGAACACCGGGGAGCTGTTTTTT. Translation: CASSPRLAGANTGELFF.

The V and J genes are TRBV27 and TRBJ2-7; 9 bases match TRBD1. J was trimmed by 4 bases and V by 5 bases; bases with no gene match: 3. Germline CDR1 reads MNHEY; CDR2 reads SMNVEV (reference sequence). This CDR3 contains 13 residues. In nucleotides, the CDR3 is TGTGCCAGCAGTCACGGACAGGGGTACGAGCAGTACGTC. This encodes CASSHGQGYEQYV.

The J gene is TRBJ1-5, the V gene TRBV6-1, with D possibly matching TRBD1 (5 bases). The length of the CDR3 is 15 residues. CDR1 MNHNS and CDR2 SASEGT come from the germline V gene. V was cut by 6 bases and J by 0 bases, with 12 bases left in between. The CDR3 region has the DNA TGTGCCAGCAGCCCGGGACGGACTAGCAATCAGCCCCAGCATTTT. Its translation is CASSPGRTSNQPQHF.

This chain links TRBV7-2 with TRBJ2-1; D gene uncertain. The CDR3 has 14 residues. Per germline, CDR1 SGHTA and CDR2 FQGNSA. Trimming took 2 bases from V and 6 from J, leaving 11 bases between them. The CDR3 is CASSLILALNEQFF. The CDR3 DNA reads as TGTGCCAGCAGCTTAATATTAGCCCTCAATGAGCAGTTCTTC.

In this sample, this clonotype turned up a few times. The gene calls are TRBV7-9 and TRBJ1-6; tentatively, D is TRBD1 (5 bases). CDR1 is SEHNR, CDR2 FQNEAQ, per germline (reference sequence). The ends were cut back, 5 bases at V and 7 bases at J, with 15 bases in the middle. The CDR3 totals 15 residues. CDR3 sequence: CASSPISGQNSPLHF. CDR3 DNA: TGTGCCAGCAGCCCCATTTCGGGGCAGAATTCACCCCTCCACTTT.

The chain links TRBV7-7 to TRBJ2-1; 10 bases match TRBD1. Looked up from germline, CDR1 is SSHAT and CDR2 is FNYEAQ (reference sequence). V was clipped by 4 bases and J by 6 bases; unmatched bases: 6. This CDR3 region has 15 residues. The CDR3 DNA reads TGTGCCAGCAGCTCTGACAGGGGGCTCAGCAATGAGCAGTTCTTC. It translates to CASSSDRGLSNEQFF.

The chain couples TRBV6-1 to TRBJ2-2, with TRBD2 matching 7 bases. CDR1 is MNHNS and CDR2 is SASEGT in the germline V gene. Trimming removed 6 bases from V and 5 bases from J; junction bases left unmatched: 6. The CDR3 is made up of 14 amino acids. The CDR3 is CASRLGGVTGELFF. The CDR3 region has the DNA TGTGCCAGCAGGCTGGGGGGGGTTACCGGGGAGCTGTTTTTT.